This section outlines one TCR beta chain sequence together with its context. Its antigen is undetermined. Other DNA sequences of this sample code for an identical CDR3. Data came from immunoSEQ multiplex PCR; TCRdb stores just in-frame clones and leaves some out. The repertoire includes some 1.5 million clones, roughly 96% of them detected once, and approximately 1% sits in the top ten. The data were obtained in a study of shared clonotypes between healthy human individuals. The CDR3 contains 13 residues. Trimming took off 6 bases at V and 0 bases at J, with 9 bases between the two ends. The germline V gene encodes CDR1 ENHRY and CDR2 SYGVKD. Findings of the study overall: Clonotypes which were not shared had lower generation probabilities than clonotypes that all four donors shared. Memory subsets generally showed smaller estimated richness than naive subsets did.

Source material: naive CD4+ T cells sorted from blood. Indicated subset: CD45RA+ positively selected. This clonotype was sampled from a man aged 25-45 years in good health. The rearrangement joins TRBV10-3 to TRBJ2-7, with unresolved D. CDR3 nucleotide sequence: TGTGCCATCAGCGGTGGCGGCTCCTACGAGCAGTACTTC. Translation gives CAISGGGSYEQYF.